Listed below are T cell receptor beta chains from one sample, sequenced in a study of blood T cell repertoires in COVID-19. Sequencing used immunoSEQ multiplex PCR; TCRdb keeps in-frame clones, though not all of them. This table holds around 280,000 clones, roughly 85% found once. Material: PBMCs or T cells enriched from blood (not recorded which). These receptors were taken from a middle-aged woman who had recovered from COVID-19. Each CDR3 is given with its conserved first and last residue. Each record gives: clone size, V gene, D gene, J gene, CDR3 DNA, CDR3 protein. D genes are given only for firm matches. Clone size, where shown, is once, few, many, or a class for clones that have expanded.

abundance: .
v_gene: TRBV11-3
d_gene: .
j_gene: TRBJ2-1
CDR3nt: TGTGCCAGCAGCTTAGGTGGCGGGCACAATGAGCAGTTCTTC
CDR3aa: CASSLGGGHNEQFF

abundance: .
v_gene: TRBV28
d_gene: .
j_gene: TRBJ1-1
CDR3nt: TGTGCCAGCAGTCCAGGGGCGCACACTGAAGCTTTCTTT
CDR3aa: CASSPGAHTEAFF

abundance: .
v_gene: TRBV24-1
d_gene: .
j_gene: TRBJ2-1
CDR3nt: TGTGCCACCAGTGACGTTGACAATGAGCAGTTCTTC
CDR3aa: CATSDVDNEQFF

abundance: .
v_gene: TRBV7-9
d_gene: .
j_gene: TRBJ1-1
CDR3nt: TGTGCCAGCAGCTCACAGGGATACACTGAAGCTTTCTTT
CDR3aa: CASSSQGYTEAFF

abundance: .
v_gene: TRBV28
d_gene: .
j_gene: TRBJ1-4
CDR3nt: TGTGCCACTCTGGGAGGGTTCAGAGAAAAACTGTTTTTT
CDR3aa: CATLGGFREKLFF

abundance: .
v_gene: TRBV27
d_gene: .
j_gene: TRBJ2-1
CDR3nt: TGTGCCAGCAGTTTAATGACAGTAAGCTCCTACAATGAGCAGTTCTTC
CDR3aa: CASSLMTVSSYNEQFF

abundance: .
v_gene: TRBV10-1
d_gene: .
j_gene: TRBJ2-3
CDR3nt: TGCGCCAGCAGTGCGGGAGATACGCAGTATTTT
CDR3aa: CASSAGDTQYF

abundance: .
v_gene: TRBV15
d_gene: TRBD1
j_gene: TRBJ1-2
CDR3nt: TGTGCCACCAGCAGAGATCGCACAGGGGAAGGCTATGGCTACACCTTC
CDR3aa: CATSRDRTGEGYGYTF

abundance: .
v_gene: TRBV19
d_gene: TRBD1
j_gene: TRBJ2-2
CDR3nt: TGTGCCAGTAGTCCCGGAGGGAGACAGGGGAACGTAGGGCCCGGGGAGCTGTTTTTT
CDR3aa: CASSPGGRQGNVGPGELFF

abundance: few
v_gene: TRBV7-9
d_gene: TRBD1
j_gene: TRBJ1-1
CDR3nt: TGTGCCAGCAGCGAGGGACAGGGGTCCACTGAAGCTTTCTTT
CDR3aa: CASSEGQGSTEAFF

abundance: once
v_gene: TRBV30
d_gene: .
j_gene: TRBJ2-2
CDR3nt: TGTGCCTGGAGTGTATACGGGTACACCGGGGAGCTGTTTTTT
CDR3aa: CAWSVYGYTGELFF

abundance: .
v_gene: TRBV18
d_gene: TRBD1
j_gene: TRBJ2-7
CDR3nt: TGTGCCAGCCAACAGGGGGGCTCCTACGAGCAGTACTTC
CDR3aa: CASQQGGSYEQYF

abundance: .
v_gene: TRBV4-3
d_gene: TRBD2
j_gene: TRBJ2-1
CDR3nt: TGCGCCAGCAGCCAAGGAAGGTGGGGTGCTAGCGGGCTTACTCACAATGAGCAGTTCTTC
CDR3aa: CASSQGRWGASGLTHNEQFF

abundance: .
v_gene: TRBV3-1/TRBV3-2
d_gene: TRBD2
j_gene: TRBJ2-1
CDR3nt: TGTGCCAGCAGCCCTTCCCCCGGGACTAGCGGGAGGGGTGAGCAGTTCTTC
CDR3aa: CASSPSPGTSGRGEQFF

abundance: .
v_gene: TRBV27
d_gene: TRBD1
j_gene: TRBJ1-2
CDR3nt: TGTGCCAGCGGGCAATTAACAGGGGGCGCTGGTGGCTACACCTTC
CDR3aa: CASGQLTGGAGGYTF

abundance: .
v_gene: TRBV7-2
d_gene: .
j_gene: TRBJ1-5
CDR3nt: TGTGCCAGCAGCTTAGGGTCGGGGCAGCCCCAGCATTTT
CDR3aa: CASSLGSGQPQHF

abundance: .
v_gene: TRBV6-5
d_gene: TRBD2
j_gene: TRBJ2-7
CDR3nt: TGTGCCACCCGTCAGAGCGGGAGGGCCTCCGAGCAGTACTTC
CDR3aa: CATRQSGRASEQYF

abundance: .
v_gene: TRBV10-3
d_gene: TRBD2
j_gene: TRBJ2-1
CDR3nt: TGTGCCATCAGTGAGTCGAGCTTAGGGGATCTTGGACTAGCGGGAGGCGATGAGCAGTTCTTC
CDR3aa: CAISESSLGDLGLAGGDEQFF